This TCR beta chain was identified in a study of CD8 T cells in ankylosing spondylitis. Regarding the study as a whole: A TCR beta motif of seven or eight highly homologous variants appeared characteristic of ankylosing spondylitis blood.

TCRdb ran MiXCR on the 5' RACE reads and lists one entry per CDR3 protein. Here the sample spans about 250,000 distinct CDR3 sequences, 8.2% being singletons. There are a few counts of this clonotype. The antigen is not known. CDR3 length equals 14 residues. V lost 0 bases and J lost 4, with 8 bases in between. Germline assignment: CDR1 SGDLS and CDR2 YYNGEE. Sample: blood, either unsorted or a sorted T cell fraction (not recorded which). This receptor was taken from a female donor with ankylosing spondylitis or in good health (not recorded which). The chain joins TRBV9 to TRBJ2-1, with D perhaps matching TRBD2 (6 bases). As DNA, the CDR3 is TGTGCCAGCAGCGTAGGCGGGGATTACAATGAGCAGTTCTTC. Translating gives CASSVGGDYNEQFF.